The 9 T cell receptor beta chains below were found in one sample sequenced in a study of T cell repertoires in cytomegalovirus infection. TCRdb called the reads again in MiXCR, with one record for every CDR3 protein. The sample has around 540,000 distinct CDR3 sequences, 25% to 35% seen once. These receptors have no known antigen. The source material was cultured PBMCs, sampled from culture after CMV antigen stimulation. The receptor set was obtained from a human donor in good health (CMV status not recorded). Some clones in this sample may be carry-over from other donors' samples.

This clonotype showed up many times. The chain combines TRBV7-2 with TRBJ2-3, with a possible D match to TRBD2 (6 bases). Trimming cost V 1 base and J 12 bases, with 20 bases left between them. Germline loops: CDR1 SGHTA, CDR2 FQGNSA. This CDR3 is built from 15 residues. CDR3 sequence: CASSLDVAGTMSQYF. In DNA, the CDR3 is TGTGCCAGCAGCTTAGATGTGGCGGGGACCATGTCCCAGTATTTT. Together with reference TRBV7-2 and TRBJ2-3, the CDR3 gives the full variable domain: GAGVSQSPSNKVTEKGKDVELRCDPISGHTALYWYRQSLGQGLEFLIYFQGNSAPDKSGLPSDRFSAERTGGSVSTLTIQRTQQEDSAVYLCASSLDVAGTMSQYFGPGTRLTVL.

Concerning this clonotype: An end of the junction differs from the germline gene, which may be a read error. This chain uses TRBV4-1 with TRBJ2-2, with 9 nucleotides matching TRBD2. The V gene's germline CDR1 is MGHRA and CDR2 YSYEKL. This CDR3 has 16 residues. This CDR3 reads CASSRLAGSNTGELFF. CDR3 DNA: TGTGCCAGCAGCCGCCTAGCGGGATCGAACACCGGGGAGCTGTTTTTT.

The chain has TRBV11-3 and TRBJ1-1; 12 bases map to TRBD1. CDR1 and CDR2 from the germline V gene are SGHNT and YENEEA. The CDR3 runs 15 residues. V lost 5 bases and J lost 4; bases outside the gene matches: 5. CDR3 sequence reads: CASSSRDRGLTEAFF. In DNA form, the CDR3 reads TGTGCCAGCAGCAGCCGGGACAGGGGGCTCACTGAAGCTTTCTTT.

The rearrangement uses TRBV10-3 and TRBJ2-5; D is perhaps TRBD2 (6 bases). Trimming took 8 bases from V and 8 from J, leaving 24 bases between them. The length of the CDR3 is 15 residues. The germline V gene has CDR1 ENHRY and CDR2 SYGVKD. The CDR3 sequence is CAIGLFRESPVTQYF. The CDR3 region has the DNA TGTGCCATCGGGTTGTTCCGGGAGTCCCCCGTCACCCAGTACTTC.

The gene calls are TRBV12-3 or TRBV12-4 and TRBJ2-2; D unresolved. The CDR3 contains 12 residues. The V end lost 7 bases, the J end lost 5 bases, and 8 bases lay between the germline ends. The CDR3 coding sequence is TGTGCCAGCACGACGCGGACCGGGGAGCTGTTTTTT. It translates to CASTTRTGELFF.

The J gene is TRBJ1-1, the V gene TRBV29-1; D uncertain. The V gene lost 3 bases and the J gene lost 1 base, with 6 bases spanning the gap. Germline V CDR1 and CDR2: SQVTM, ANQGSEA. The CDR3 runs to 12 residues. CDR3 residues: CSVDPGNTEAFF. Here the CDR3 DNA reads TGCAGCGTTGATCCGGGGAACACTGAAGCTTTCTTT.

There are a few counts of this clonotype. The V and J genes are TRBV9 and TRBJ2-1; D not resolved. The CDR3 sequence is 15 residues long. V lost 3 bases and J 0 bases, leaving 10 bases between the germline ends. The germline gives CDR1 SGDLS, CDR2 YYNGEE. The CDR3 reads CASSAKDSSYNEQFF. CDR3 nucleotides: TGTGCCAGCAGCGCGAAAGACTCCTCCTACAATGAGCAGTTCTTC.

This clonotype was recorded a few times. The chain employs TRBV7-8 and TRBJ2-7, with D unresolved. V dropped 2 bases and J dropped 5 bases, with 10 bases sitting between them. The germline gives CDR1 SGHVS, CDR2 FQNEAQ. The CDR3 runs 13 residues. The CDR3 here is CASSLIAWDEQYF. The CDR3 DNA sequence: TGTGCCAGCAGCTTAATCGCGTGGGACGAGCAGTACTTC.

V and J are TRBV11-2 and TRBJ2-3; TRBD2 matches at 9 bases. Looked up from germline, CDR1 is SGHAT and CDR2 is FQNNGV. V was pared by 2 bases and J by 4 bases, with 4 bases of the junction left unmatched. The CDR3 sequence is 15 residues long. In DNA form, the CDR3 reads TGTGCCAGCAGCTTAAATAGCGGGAGTCCAGATACGCAGTATTTT. It translates to CASSLNSGSPDTQYF.